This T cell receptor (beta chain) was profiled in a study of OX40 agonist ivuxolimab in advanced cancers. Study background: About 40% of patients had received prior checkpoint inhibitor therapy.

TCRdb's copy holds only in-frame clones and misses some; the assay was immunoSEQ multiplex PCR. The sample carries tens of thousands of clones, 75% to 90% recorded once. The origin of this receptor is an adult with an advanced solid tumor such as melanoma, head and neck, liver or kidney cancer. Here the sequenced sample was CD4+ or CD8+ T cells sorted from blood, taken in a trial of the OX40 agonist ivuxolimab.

The CDR3 nucleotides are TGTGCCAGCAGTTTGGCCGGGGACAGGGGTTACGAGCAGTACTTC. Translated, it gives CASSLAGDRGYEQYF. This chain joins TRBV28 and TRBJ2-7, with 10 bases aligning to TRBD1. Germline V gene data show CDR1 as MDHEN and CDR2 as SYDVKM. This CDR3 comprises 15 residues. V trimming: 3 bases; J trimming: 4 bases; junction bases outside the gene matches: 6. The full variable domain, rest sourced from reference TRBV28 and TRBJ2-7, is DVKVTQSSRYLVKRTGEKVFLECVQDMDHENMFWYRQDPGLGLRLIYFSYDVKMKEKGDIPEGYSVSREKKERFSLILESASTNQTSMYLCASSLAGDRGYEQYFGPGTRLTVT.